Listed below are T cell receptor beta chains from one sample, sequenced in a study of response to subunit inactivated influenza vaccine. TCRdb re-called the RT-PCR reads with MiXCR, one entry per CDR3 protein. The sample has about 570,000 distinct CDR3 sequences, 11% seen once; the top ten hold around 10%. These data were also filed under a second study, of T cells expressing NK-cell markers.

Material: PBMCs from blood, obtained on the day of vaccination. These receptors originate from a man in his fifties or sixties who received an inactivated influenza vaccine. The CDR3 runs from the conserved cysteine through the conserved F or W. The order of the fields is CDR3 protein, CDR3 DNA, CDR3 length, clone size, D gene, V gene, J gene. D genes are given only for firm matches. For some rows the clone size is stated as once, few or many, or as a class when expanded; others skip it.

CASSNDRNTEAFF	TGTGCCAGCAGTAACGACAGGAACACTGAAGCTTTCTTT	13	few	.	TRBV2	TRBJ1-1
CASSTGTFGEQYF	TGTGCCAGCAGCACTGGGACTTTCGGCGAGCAGTACTTC	13	.	.	TRBV7-2	TRBJ2-7
CSAPRAGISYEQYF	TGCAGTGCGCCTCGAGCGGGCATCTCCTACGAGCAGTACTTC	14	.	.	TRBV20-1	TRBJ2-7
CASRMSATNEKLFF	TGTGCCAGCAGGATGAGTGCAACTAATGAAAAACTGTTTTTT	14	.	.	TRBV12-3/TRBV12-4	TRBJ1-4
CASSSGLTTDTQYF	TGTGCCAGCAGTTCCGGACTCACCACAGATACGCAGTATTTT	14	.	.	TRBV12-3/TRBV12-4	TRBJ2-3
CAISVQSNQPQHF	TGTGCCATCAGTGTACAGTCCAATCAGCCCCAGCATTTT	13	.	.	TRBV10-3	TRBJ1-5
CASSTGRGWTDTQYF	TGCGCCAGCAGCACGGGTCGTGGGTGGACAGATACGCAGTATTTT	15	.	.	TRBV5-1	TRBJ2-3
CASSLLRGGDEQFF	TGTGCCAGCAGCTTATTGCGGGGGGGCGATGAGCAGTTCTTC	14	many	TRBD2	TRBV11-2	TRBJ2-1
CASSPGQGLEQFF	TGTGCCAGCAGCCCAGGACAGGGACTTGAGCAGTTCTTC	13	.	TRBD1	TRBV7-2	TRBJ2-1
CSVEIAKTILPSTDTQYF	TGCAGCGTTGAGATCGCGAAAACAATCCTACCTAGCACAGATACGCAGTATTTT	18	.	.	TRBV29-1	TRBJ2-3
CASRPPGEKNTEAFF	TGTGCCAGCAGACCCCCGGGAGAAAAGAACACTGAAGCTTTCTTT	15	few	.	TRBV6-1	TRBJ1-1
CASRQPGSPAFF	TGTGCCAGCAGACAACCAGGGTCTCCAGCTTTCTTT	12	.	.	TRBV12-3/TRBV12-4	TRBJ1-1
CASSQGAKNIQYF	TGTGCCAGCAGCCAGGGGGCCAAAAACATTCAGTACTTC	13	many	.	TRBV3-1	TRBJ2-4
CSASWGSKNIQYF	TGCAGTGCTAGTTGGGGGAGCAAAAACATTCAGTACTTC	13	.	.	TRBV20-1	TRBJ2-4
CASSTHRESYNEQFF	TGCGCCAGCAGCACACACAGGGAGTCGTACAATGAGCAGTTCTTC	15	.	.	TRBV5-1	TRBJ2-1
CASSLMGQDTEAFF	TGTGCCAGCAGCTTAATGGGACAGGACACTGAAGCTTTCTTT	14	few	TRBD1	TRBV7-9	TRBJ1-1
CATSSMNWGAYNEQFF	TGTGCCACCAGCAGTATGAACTGGGGTGCCTACAATGAGCAGTTCTTC	16	.	.	TRBV15	TRBJ2-1
CASTDGTSGQPQHF	TGTGCCAGCACTGATGGGACCTCGGGTCAGCCCCAGCATTTT	14	many	.	TRBV12-3/TRBV12-4	TRBJ1-5
CASTGGESYEQYF	TGTGCCAGCACCGGGGGGGAGTCCTACGAGCAGTACTTC	13	few	TRBD2	TRBV7-9	TRBJ2-7
CASSRGALETQYF	TGTGCCAGCAGCCGGGGGGCGTTGGAGACCCAGTACTTC	13	few	.	TRBV7-2	TRBJ2-5
CARASWTSGNGDGEQFF	TGTGCCAGAGCCTCTTGGACTAGCGGGAACGGGGACGGTGAGCAGTTCTTC	17	many	.	TRBV21-1	TRBJ2-1
CSAQSGSGSYNEQFF	TGCAGTGCCCAAAGCGGGAGTGGGTCCTACAATGAGCAGTTCTTC	15	few	TRBD2	TRBV20-1	TRBJ2-1
CATSEHGTGRNNEQFF	TGTGCCACCAGTGAACACGGGACAGGGCGAAACAATGAGCAGTTCTTC	16	few	TRBD1	TRBV24-1	TRBJ2-1
CASSVGTSGEPSYEQYF	TGTGCCAGCAGCGTAGGGACTAGCGGGGAACCTTCCTACGAGCAGTACTTC	17	.	TRBD2	TRBV9	TRBJ2-7
CSVEVRSGHYNEQFF	TGCAGCGTTGAAGTAAGGTCAGGGCACTACAATGAGCAGTTCTTC	15	many	.	TRBV29-1	TRBJ2-1
CASSQDLGPRETQYF	TGTGCCAGCAGCCAAGATCTAGGTCCAAGAGAGACCCAGTACTTC	15	many	.	TRBV4-2	TRBJ2-5
CASSKSQGTAMGYEQYF	TGTGCCAGCAGCAAATCCCAAGGGACTGCGATGGGATACGAGCAGTACTTC	17	few	.	TRBV21-1	TRBJ2-7
CASSSLPEQYF	TGTGCCAGCAGCTCCCTGCCGGAGCAGTACTTC	11	.	.	TRBV28	TRBJ2-7
CASSSGSGGVYEQYF	TGTGCCAGCAGTTCCGGGTCAGGAGGGGTCTACGAGCAGTACTTC	15	few	.	TRBV6-5	TRBJ2-7
CSALDRATGELFF	TGCAGTGCTCTCGACAGGGCGACCGGGGAGCTGTTTTTT	13	.	TRBD1	TRBV20-1	TRBJ2-2
CASSQRAGQETQYF	TGTGCCAGCAGCCAGAGAGCGGGACAAGAGACCCAGTACTTC	14	.	TRBD2	TRBV3-1	TRBJ2-5
CASSLAAGTPFF	TGTGCCAGCAGCTTAGCAGCGGGAACACCGTTCTTC	12	.	TRBD2	TRBV7-9	TRBJ2-1
CASSLAVVGQDFYGYTF	TGCGCCAGCAGCTTGGCCGTGGTAGGGCAGGACTTCTATGGCTACACCTTC	17	few	.	TRBV5-1	TRBJ1-2
CASSSRRRNFYNEQFF	TGTGCCAGCAGCTCTCGACGCAGGAACTTCTACAATGAGCAGTTCTTC	16	.	.	TRBV21-1	TRBJ2-1
CAIRSGSGSYEQYF	TGTGCCATCAGATCCGGTAGCGGGAGCTACGAGCAGTACTTC	14	many	TRBD2	TRBV10-3	TRBJ2-7
CASSMIRDTGELFF	TGTGCCAGTAGTATGATCAGGGACACCGGGGAGCTGTTTTTT	14	few	.	TRBV19	TRBJ2-2
CASSQGRGLYEQYF	TGTGCCAGCAGCCAGGGCAGGGGGCTTTACGAGCAGTACTTC	14	.	TRBD1	TRBV7-8	TRBJ2-7
CASSADRGRTGELFF	TGTGCCAGCAGCGCGGACAGGGGGCGGACCGGGGAGCTGTTTTTT	15	many	TRBD1	TRBV7-7	TRBJ2-2
CASSYYRGTKNIQYF	TGTGCCAGCAGCTACTATCGGGGAACCAAAAACATTCAGTACTTC	15	few	.	TRBV11-2	TRBJ2-4
CASSSGDRGADTQYF	TGTGCCAGCAGCTCCGGGGACAGGGGGGCAGATACGCAGTATTTT	15	.	TRBD1	TRBV11-3	TRBJ2-3
CASSQVTGTYNEQFF	TGCGCCAGCAGCCAAGTTACGGGGACGTACAATGAGCAGTTCTTC	15	few	.	TRBV4-3	TRBJ2-1
CASSFQELSAYEQYF	TGTGCCAGCAGCTTCCAAGAACTTTCAGCCTACGAGCAGTACTTC	15	.	.	TRBV5-8	TRBJ2-7
CASSRDQIWDTQYF	TGTGCCAGCAGCCGGGACCAAATATGGGATACGCAGTATTTT	14	.	.	TRBV12-3/TRBV12-4	TRBJ2-3
CARPDRGKNIQYF	TGCGCCAGGCCAGACAGGGGTAAAAACATTCAGTACTTC	13	many	TRBD1	TRBV5-1	TRBJ2-4
CASSARDANTEAFF	TGTGCCAGCAGCGCCCGGGACGCGAACACTGAAGCTTTCTTT	14	.	.	TRBV7-9	TRBJ1-1
CASSLISSGSSYNEQFF	TGCGCCAGCAGCTTGATTAGTAGCGGGAGCTCCTACAATGAGCAGTTCTTC	17	few	TRBD2	TRBV5-1	TRBJ2-1
CSADLGQGAPGELFF	TGCAGCGCCGATTTGGGGCAGGGGGCCCCCGGGGAGCTGTTTTTT	15	many	TRBD1	TRBV29-1	TRBJ2-2
CSARDPTSAQYF	TGCAGTGCTAGAGACCCGACTAGTGCCCAGTACTTC	12	.	.	TRBV20-1	TRBJ2-5
CASSGPSGSLYNEQFF	TGTGCCAGCAGCGGGCCCAGCGGGAGTCTCTACAATGAGCAGTTCTTC	16	few	TRBD2	TRBV6-2/TRBV6-3	TRBJ2-1
CASSWYRRDSPLHF	TGTGCCAGCAGCTGGTACAGACGGGATTCACCCCTCCACTTT	14	few	.	TRBV5-6	TRBJ1-6
CASSVEVKGEQFF	TGTGCCAGCAGCGTAGAAGTCAAGGGCGAGCAGTTCTTC	13	few	.	TRBV9	TRBJ2-1
CASSFVTSASDEQFF	TGTGCCAGCAGTTTCGTCACTAGCGCCTCCGATGAGCAGTTCTTC	15	.	TRBD2	TRBV12-3/TRBV12-4	TRBJ2-1
CATSLGGTNTGELFF	TGTGCCACCAGTTTGGGGGGCACGAACACCGGGGAGCTGTTTTTT	15	few	.	TRBV24-1	TRBJ2-2